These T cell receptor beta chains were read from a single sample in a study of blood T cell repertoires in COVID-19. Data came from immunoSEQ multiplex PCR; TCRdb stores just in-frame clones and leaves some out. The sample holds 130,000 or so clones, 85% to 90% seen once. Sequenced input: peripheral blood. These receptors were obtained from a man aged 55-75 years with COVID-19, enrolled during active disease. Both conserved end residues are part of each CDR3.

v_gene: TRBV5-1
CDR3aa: CASSRDRGGTEAFF

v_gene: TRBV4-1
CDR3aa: CASSPRGMNTEAFF

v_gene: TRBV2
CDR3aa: CASSPGARAGELFF

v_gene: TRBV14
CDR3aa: CASSQDGLIGETQYF

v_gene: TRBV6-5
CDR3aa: CASLRDRGGTEAFF

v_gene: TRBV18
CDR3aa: CASSEGSAYSYEQYF

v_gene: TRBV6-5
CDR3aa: CASSDRAGNTIYF

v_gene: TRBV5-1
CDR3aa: CASSPRTGSYGYTF

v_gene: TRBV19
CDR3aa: CASSIRTVGVMNTEAFF

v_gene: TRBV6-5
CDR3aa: CASSPGVSGNTIYF

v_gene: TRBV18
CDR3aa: CASSPPSGGRNTGELFF

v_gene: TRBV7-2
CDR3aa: CASSLFISNQPQHF

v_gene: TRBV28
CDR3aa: CASSLTGGLRETQYF

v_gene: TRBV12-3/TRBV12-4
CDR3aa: CASSGGMRHTIYF

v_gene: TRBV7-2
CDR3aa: CASRYRGLGGNTIYF

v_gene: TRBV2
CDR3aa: CASSEAGGPHGELFF

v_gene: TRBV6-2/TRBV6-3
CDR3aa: CASSAGTGEIRNQPQHF

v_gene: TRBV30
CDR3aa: CAWSIGGYGYTF

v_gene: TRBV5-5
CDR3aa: CASSLDGDYGYTF

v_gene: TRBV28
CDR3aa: CASSSPGEGRRRLTYGYTF

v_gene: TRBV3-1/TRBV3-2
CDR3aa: CASSQDPTVNYGYTF

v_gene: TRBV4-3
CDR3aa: CASSHSRQSSGANVLTF